Below are 15 T cell receptor beta chains sequenced from a single sample in a study of blood T cells in healthy people across ages. Together with a sample-barcoded 5' primer, a J-beta primer mix was included in a second PCR lasting roughly 6 to 12 cycles. TCRdb re-called the 5' RACE reads with MiXCR, one entry per CDR3 protein. The sample lists 700,000 to 850,000 distinct CDR3 sequences, about 53% seen once, with approximately 40% in the top ten. The sequenced sample was blood. The receptors stem from a man older than 75 in good health.

In this sample, this clonotype turned up a few times. This chain joins TRBV10-3 and TRBJ1-2, with TRBD1 identical over 8 bases. CDR3 size: 13 residues. The V segment lost 4 bases and the J segment 6 bases; nucleotides outside the gene matches: 4. The V gene's germline CDR1 is ENHRY and CDR2 SYGVKD. The CDR3 spells CAISGSGGNGYTF. Written as DNA, the CDR3 is TGTGCCATCAGTGGGTCAGGGGGCAATGGCTACACCTTC.

Only one count was recorded for this clonotype. The gene calls are TRBV5-1 and TRBJ2-7; the D gene could be TRBD1 or TRBD2 (5 bases each). The CDR3 sequence is 15 residues long. Germline assignment: CDR1 SGHRS and CDR2 YFSETQ. Trimming took off 2 bases at V and 5 bases at J, with 17 bases between the two ends. CDR3 sequence: CASSFQQRGSDEQYF. The CDR3 DNA reads TGCGCCAGCAGCTTTCAGCAGAGGGGCAGCGACGAGCAGTACTTC.

J is TRBJ2-1 and V is TRBV10-3; maybe TRBD1 (7 bases). The germline CDR1 and CDR2 sequences are ENHRY and SYGVKD. The CDR3 is 14 amino acids. Deletions cut 2 bases from V and 5 bases from J, with 10 bases between. The CDR3 DNA is TGTGCCATCAGTGAGCGGGGGACAGACAATGAGCAGTTCTTC. Encoded protein: CAISERGTDNEQFF.

CDR3 region: CASSLGWKESTDTQYF. CDR3 DNA: TGTGCCAGCAGTCTCGGTTGGAAAGAGTCCACAGATACGCAGTATTTT. The chain links TRBV28 to TRBJ2-3; D gene ambiguous. Looked up from germline, CDR1 is MDHEN and CDR2 is SYDVKM. This CDR3 has 16 residues. V was clipped by 5 bases and J by 2 bases, with 17 bases between them.

The rearrangement links TRBV5-1 to TRBJ2-1; D possibly corresponds to TRBD2 (6 bases). CDR1 and CDR2 (germline): SGHRS, YFSETQ. The CDR3 consists of 14 residues. V lost 7 bases and J 7 bases, leaving 18 bases between the germline ends. The CDR3 nucleotides read TGCGCCAGCGGGCGGGATCCGGGACCGAATGAGCAGTTCTTC. It translates to CASGRDPGPNEQFF.

This clonotype was counted only a few times. This chain links TRBV7-3 with TRBJ2-1, with 15 nucleotides matching TRBD2. CDR3 length: 16 residues. Trimming took 2 bases from V and 4 from J; bases not matched to a gene: 0. From germline, CDR1 is SGHTA and CDR2 FQGTGA. The CDR3 reads CASSLGTSGGYNEQFF. The CDR3 nucleotides are TGTGCCAGCAGCTTAGGGACTAGCGGGGGGTACAATGAGCAGTTCTTC.

The rearrangement joins TRBV6-6 to TRBJ2-1; TRBD2 might be the D (5 bases). This CDR3 comprises 16 residues. Between the trimmed V and J ends, which lost 1 base and 13 bases, there was a span of 23 bases. Germline V gene sequence: CDR1 MNHNY, CDR2 SVGAGI (reference sequence). CDR3 loop: CASSYLRAQKRETQFF. CDR3 sequence (DNA): TGTGCCAGCAGTTACTTGCGGGCTCAAAAAAGGGAGACCCAGTTCTTC.

V is TRBV7-9 and J is TRBJ2-7; D may be TRBD1 (6 bases). In germline, CDR1 is SEHNR, CDR2 FQNEAQ (reference sequence). This CDR3 contains 13 residues. Trimming removed 8 bases from V and 5 bases from J, with 16 bases in between. The CDR3 region is CASGVQGYDEQYF. CDR3 DNA sequence: TGTGCCAGCGGAGTTCAGGGGTACGACGAGCAGTACTTC.

The genes are TRBV4-2 and TRBJ2-1; TRBD2 matches 13 bases. In germline, CDR1 is LGHNA, CDR2 YNFKEQ. This CDR3 has 17 amino acids. The V and J ends lost 4 bases and 5 bases, in that order; junction bases with no gene match: 8. The CDR3: CASSPSIGTSGNNEQFF. In nucleotides, the CDR3 is TGTGCCAGCAGCCCTAGTATTGGGACTAGCGGGAACAATGAGCAGTTCTTC.

The gene calls are TRBV6-1 and TRBJ1-2; D is unresolved. The V gene lost 7 bases and the J gene lost 8 bases, with 20 bases spanning the gap. The germline CDR1 and CDR2 sequences are MNHNS and SASEGT. The CDR3 totals 14 residues. CDR3 in DNA: TGTGCCAGCATTCTCAGGACGGGTTTTAGGGGCTACACCTTC. Translation gives CASILRTGFRGYTF.

This clonotype has more than one count but fewer than ten. This clone may be a read error of a much larger clone one base away. The V and J genes are TRBV7-9 and TRBJ2-5; TRBD1 might be the D (6 bases). The end of the DNA aligns better with TRBJ2-7, so the J call may be wrong. Per the germline V gene, CDR1 is SEHNR and CDR2 is FQNEAQ (reference sequence). The CDR3 consists of 12 residues. DNA of the CDR3: TGTGCCAGCAGCTCGGACAGCGACGAGCAGTACTTC. Translating it yields CASSSDSDEQYF.

The chain has TRBV20-1 and TRBJ1-2; no definite D call. The V end was cut by 0 bases, the J end by 4 bases, with 9 bases between. CDR3 length: 13 residues. The germline V gene has CDR1 DFQATT and CDR2 SNEGSKA (reference sequence). The CDR3 bases are TGCAGTGCTAGAGATGGGGAAGGCTATGGCTACACCTTC. Its protein product is CSARDGEGYGYTF.

The chain links TRBV11-3 to TRBJ2-4, with TRBD1 as a possible D gene (6 bases). Matching the DNA end better, TRBJ2-7 makes the J call doubtful. The CDR3 is 14 residues long. Looked up from germline, CDR1 is SGHNT and CDR2 is YENEEA. Written as DNA, the CDR3 is TGTGCCAGCAGCCCCACAGGGAACACCTACGAGCAGTACTTC. As protein: CASSPTGNTYEQYF.

The gene calls are TRBV18 and TRBJ2-3; 8 bases are a match to TRBD2. The germline gives CDR1 KGHSH, CDR2 LQKENI. With 3 bases clipped from V and 2 bases from J, the junction kept 7 bases outside the gene matches. The CDR3 extends over 16 amino acids. In nucleotides, the CDR3 is TGTGCCAGCTCACCCGGTTTCGGGAGGGCCACAGATACGCAGTATTTT. This gives the protein CASSPGFGRATDTQYF.

V and J are TRBV20-1 and TRBJ2-5; the D gene is possibly TRBD1 (7 bases). CDR3 length equals 12 residues. The germline V gene encodes CDR1 DFQATT and CDR2 SNEGSKA (reference sequence). Trimming removed 4 bases from V and 11 bases from J, with 17 bases in between. The chain's CDR3 is CSATGDSEGQYF. The CDR3 DNA sequence: TGCAGTGCTACGGGGGACAGCGAAGGGCAGTACTTC.